The 32 T cell receptor beta chains below all came from one sample that was sequenced in a study of blood T cell repertoires in COVID-19 (dated by TCRdb to 2018 to 2021). The library came from the immunoSEQ multiplex PCR assay. TCRdb took this table from immuneACCESS and kept in-frame rearrangements with V and J called. Such tables lack part of the clones; where checked against another copy, unresolved V genes explain under half of the gap, and the rest is unexplained. The sample profile shows more than 400,000 clones; roughly 87% of them were found once. The top ten clonotypes cover 0.65% to 0.9% of the sample. The sequenced material came from PBMCs or T cells enriched from blood (not recorded which). The receptor source for this set is a woman aged 18 to 35 who had recovered from COVID-19.

The CDR3 DNA reads TGCAGCGAAGGGACTAGCGGGGGTTCTGAGCAGTTCTTC. Translating gives CSEGTSGGSEQFF. The V and J genes are TRBV29-1 and TRBJ2-1; 14 bases fit TRBD2. CDR3 length equals 13 residues. CDR1 is SQVTM, CDR2 ANQGSEA, per germline. J gave up 9 bases and V 7 bases, and 5 bases lay outside the gene matches.

This rearrangement joins TRBV30 to TRBJ2-7; perhaps TRBD1 as D (6 bases). Trimming removed 5 bases from V and 5 bases from J, with 10 bases in between. CDR1 is GTSNPN and CDR2 is SVGIG in the germline V gene (reference sequence). The CDR3 is 11 residues long. The CDR3 nucleotides are TGTGCCTGGGGGGGACAACACGAGCAGTACTTC. Translation gives CAWGGQHEQYF.

The gene calls are TRBV18 and TRBJ1-3; 8 bases are shared with TRBD1. V shed 0 bases, J shed 2 bases, and the junction held 3 bases outside the gene matches. The germline V gene has CDR1 KGHSH and CDR2 LQKENI. CDR3 length equals 16 residues. The CDR3 here is CASSPPTTGAGNTIYF. CDR3 DNA: TGTGCCAGCTCACCACCGACGACAGGGGCTGGAAACACCATATATTTT.

This chain links TRBV6-1 with TRBJ1-5; 10 nucleotides align to TRBD1. The trim removed 4 bases at V and 1 base at J, leaving 16 bases unmatched. There are 20 residues in the CDR3. The germline V gene has CDR1 MNHNS and CDR2 SASEGT. The CDR3 spells CASSGRAGDRGRGSNQPQHF. DNA of the CDR3: TGTGCCAGCAGTGGGAGGGCCGGGGACAGGGGTCGGGGAAGCAATCAGCCCCAGCATTTT.

The chain has TRBV4-2 and TRBJ2-1, with unresolved D. The CDR3 is 17 amino acids. Germline CDR1 and CDR2: LGHNA and YNFKEQ. V lost 4 bases to trimming and J lost 0 bases, with 16 bases between them. The CDR3 bases are TGTGCCAGCAGCCCGCGTGCCTATACCTACTCCTACAATGAGCAGTTCTTC. The encoded protein is CASSPRAYTYSYNEQFF.

The chain combines TRBV27 with TRBJ1-6; 9 bases map to TRBD1. The CDR3 loop spans 16 amino acids. Germline assignment: CDR1 MNHEY and CDR2 SMNVEV (reference sequence). V was pared by 5 bases and J by 10 bases, with 12 bases of the junction left unmatched. CDR3 nucleotides: TGTGCCAGCAGTGTCCCCTCGACAGGGGGTGAATCACCCCTCCACTTT. Translation: CASSVPSTGGESPLHF.

V and J are TRBV29-1 and TRBJ2-1, with TRBD1 matching 8 bases. Germline V gene data show CDR1 as SQVTM and CDR2 as ANQGSEA. This CDR3 has 14 amino acids. J gave up 4 bases and V 7 bases, and 9 bases lay outside the gene matches. The CDR3 nucleotides read TGCAGCGCTGTGGGGGGACAGGCGTACAATGAGCAGTTCTTC. Translating gives CSAVGGQAYNEQFF.

The chain uses TRBV11-2 and TRBJ2-7; 7 nucleotides agree with TRBD1. Trimming removed 3 bases from V and 5 bases from J; junction bases left unmatched: 7. This CDR3 spans 14 amino acids. CDR1 and CDR2 from the germline V gene are SGHAT and FQNNGV. CDR3 sequence reads: CASSFETTGDEQYF. In nucleotides, the CDR3 is TGTGCCAGCAGCTTCGAGACAACAGGGGACGAGCAGTACTTC.

This chain joins TRBV7-9 and TRBJ1-1; 7 bases match TRBD1. This CDR3 comprises 15 residues. J lost 4 bases, V lost 4 bases, and 9 bases had no gene match. Germline V gene sequence: CDR1 SEHNR, CDR2 FQNEAQ (reference sequence). CDR3 region: CASSSLFPGGTEAFF. CDR3 coding DNA: TGTGCCAGCAGCTCCCTTTTCCCAGGGGGCACTGAAGCTTTCTTT.

This sequence joins TRBV28 and TRBJ1-1; 9 bases line up with TRBD1. CDR1 MDHEN and CDR2 SYDVKM come from the germline V gene. The CDR3 length is 15 residues. V dropped 6 bases and J dropped 3; count of bases not matched to a gene: 8. This CDR3 reads CASRGPRQGDTEAFF. CDR3 sequence (DNA): TGTGCCAGCAGGGGGCCCAGACAGGGGGACACTGAAGCTTTCTTT. Supplemented by reference TRBV28 and TRBJ1-1, the full variable domain reads DVKVTQSSRYLVKRTGEKVFLECVQDMDHENMFWYRQDPGLGLRLIYFSYDVKMKEKGDIPEGYSVSREKKERFSLILESASTNQTSMYLCASRGPRQGDTEAFFGQGTRLTVV.

This clone came up a few times. The chain combines TRBV13 with TRBJ1-6, with TRBD1 matching over 8 bases. Per germline, CDR1 PRHDT and CDR2 FYEKMQ (reference sequence). Trimming took 0 bases from V and 9 from J; bases not matched to a gene: 4. The CDR3 totals 15 residues. CDR3 sequence reads: CASSLGQGAASPLHF. Written as DNA, the CDR3 is TGTGCCAGCAGCTTAGGCCAGGGGGCAGCTTCACCCCTCCACTTT.

V gene TRBV5-1 combines with J gene TRBJ2-6; no definite D call. The germline gives CDR1 SGHRS, CDR2 YFSETQ. The CDR3 is made up of 14 amino acids. Trimming shortened V by 2 bases and J by 10 bases, and 13 bases separated the two germline ends. CDR3 region: CASSFTAQLNVLTF. CDR3 coding DNA: TGCGCCAGCAGCTTTACAGCCCAGTTAAACGTCCTGACTTTC.

The rearrangement uses TRBV5-6 and TRBJ1-1; D gene ambiguous. There are 14 residues in the CDR3. Germline CDR1 SGHDT, CDR2 YYEEEE. With 6 bases removed from V and 0 bases from J, the gap between germline ends came to 12 bases. The DNA for the CDR3 is TGTGCCAGCATGCTTACGGGGATGAACACTGAAGCTTTCTTT. Its protein is CASMLTGMNTEAFF. Looking up the rest from reference TRBV5-6 and TRBJ1-1 gives the full variable domain: DAGVTQSPTHLIKTRGQQVTLRCSPKSGHDTVSWYQQALGQGPQFIFQYYEEEERQRGNFPDRFSGHQFPNYSSELNVNALLLGDSALYLCASMLTGMNTEAFFGQGTRLTVV.

This sequence joins TRBV6-2 or TRBV6-3 and TRBJ1-2; TRBD1 matches 7 bases. The CDR3 has 14 amino acids. With 5 bases clipped from V and 8 bases from J, the junction kept 11 bases outside the gene matches. The V gene's germline CDR1 is MNHEY and CDR2 SVGEGT. This CDR3 is CASSPPQGGEGYTF. For the CDR3, the DNA is TGTGCCAGCAGTCCCCCCCAGGGGGGTGAGGGCTACACCTTC.

The CDR3 DNA follows: TGTGCTAGTGCCGTGGGACTAACCCCCTTAGGGGAGCTGTTTTTT. It yields the protein CASAVGLTPLGELFF. V is TRBV12-5 and J is TRBJ2-2, with 7 positions matching TRBD2. The germline V gene encodes CDR1 LGHNT and CDR2 FRNRAP. This CDR3 contains 15 residues. J lost 8 bases, V lost 7 bases, and 13 bases had no gene match.

J is TRBJ2-2 and V is TRBV7-9; D is unresolved. Germline values: CDR1 SEHNR, CDR2 FQNEAQ (reference sequence). Trimming took off 5 bases at V and 7 bases at J, with 14 bases between the two ends. This CDR3 is built from 14 residues. In DNA, the CDR3 is TGTGCCAGCAGCCCCATAAAAACGGGCGGGGAGCTGTTTTTT. Its protein is CASSPIKTGGELFF.

This chain uses TRBV19 with TRBJ1-3, with TRBD1 as a possible D gene (5 bases). V lost 6 bases and J lost 4, with 16 bases in between. The CDR3 has 15 amino acids. The V gene's germline CDR1 is LNHDA and CDR2 SQIVND (reference sequence). CDR3 nucleotides: TGTGCCAGTAGCCTGGGCGGGACCACCGGAAACACCATATATTTT. Amino acid sequence: CASSLGGTTGNTIYF. Using reference TRBV19 and TRBJ1-3 for the parts outside the CDR3, the full variable domain is DGGITQSPKYLFRKEGQNVTLSCEQNLNHDAMYWYRQDPGQGLRLIYYSQIVNDFQKGDIAEGYSVSREKKESFPLTVTSAQKNPTAFYLCASSLGGTTGNTIYFGEGSWLTVV.

The V call is TRBV4-1, the J call TRBJ1-2; a possible D gene is TRBD1 (5 bases). The CDR3 sequence is 16 residues long. Germline V gives CDR1 MGHRA, CDR2 YSYEKL. The germline V and J ends were trimmed by 6 bases and 4 bases, with 21 bases remaining between them. The CDR3 DNA reads TGCGCCAGCAGGACTCCCCACCCGACAGTTCCCTATGGCTACACCTTC. This encodes CASRTPHPTVPYGYTF.

V usage is TRBV4-2 and J usage is TRBJ2-7; TRBD2 is a possible D gene (5 bases). The CDR3 runs 16 residues. Germline-derived CDR1 and CDR2 are LGHNA and YNFKEQ. V lost 0 bases and J lost 4, with 16 bases in between. CDR3 nucleotides: TGTGCCAGCAGCCAAGAATTTTTCGCGGGTTCATACGAGCAGTACTTC. It is translated as CASSQEFFAGSYEQYF.

This clone was detected a few times. The chain combines TRBV5-1 with TRBJ2-7, with TRBD2 as a possible D gene (5 bases). CDR1 and CDR2 from the germline V gene are SGHRS and YFSETQ. This CDR3 is built from 12 residues. Trimming stripped 7 bases from V and 7 bases from J, with 15 bases between. The CDR3 spells CASGEGPGEQYF. The CDR3 DNA reads TGCGCCAGCGGCGAGGGTCCGGGAGAGCAGTACTTC.

V is TRBV9 and J is TRBJ2-7; D ambiguous. This CDR3 comprises 15 residues. Germline V gives CDR1 SGDLS, CDR2 YYNGEE. V was shortened by 4 bases and J by 4 bases, with 18 bases between the two germline ends. For the CDR3, the DNA is TGTGCCAGCAGCTCGTCTCTCGGCGGCCCATACGAGCAGTACTTC. As protein: CASSSSLGGPYEQYF.

The V call is TRBV6-5, the J call TRBJ1-2; TRBD1 matches at 7 bases. J lost 2 bases, V lost 6 bases, and 6 bases had no gene match. This CDR3 region has 14 residues. CDR1 MNHEY and CDR2 SVGAGI come from the germline V gene. The CDR3 DNA follows: TGTGCCAGCAGCCACAGGGGCCGGAACTATGGCTACACCTTC. It specifies CASSHRGRNYGYTF.

J is TRBJ2-7 and V is TRBV13; TRBD2 agrees at 9 bases. Germline-derived CDR1 and CDR2 are PRHDT and FYEKMQ (reference sequence). This CDR3 region has 14 residues. V lost 7 bases, J lost 2 bases, and 6 bases stayed unmatched. This CDR3 is CASKSGGTPYEQYF. The CDR3 nucleotides are TGTGCCAGCAAAAGCGGGGGGACGCCCTACGAGCAGTACTTC.

The V call is TRBV19, the J call TRBJ1-4; TRBD1 matches 7 bases. This CDR3 has 13 residues. Germline-derived CDR1 and CDR2 are LNHDA and SQIVND (reference sequence). V dropped 6 bases and J dropped 7; count of bases not matched to a gene: 5. CDR3 bases: TGTGCCAGTAGCAAAGGGGGCGGTGAAAAACTGTTTTTT. Translation: CASSKGGGEKLFF.

V is TRBV10-3 and J is TRBJ1-2; tentatively, D is TRBD1 (5 bases). V lost 8 bases and J 0 bases, leaving 10 bases between the germline ends. The CDR3 covers 13 residues. Per germline, CDR1 ENHRY and CDR2 SYGVKD. The CDR3 DNA sequence: TGTGCCATCCGGCCGGGGGCTAACTATGGCTACACCTTC. Encoded protein: CAIRPGANYGYTF.

The rearrangement joins TRBV6-1 to TRBJ1-4; D unclear. This CDR3 region has 15 residues. Between the trimmed V and J ends, which lost 2 bases and 8 bases, there was a span of 15 bases. CDR1 and CDR2 (germline): MNHNS, SASEGT. The CDR3 loop is CASSEFALTEEKLFF. Written as DNA, the CDR3 is TGTGCCAGCAGTGAATTCGCCCTCACAGAAGAAAAACTGTTTTTT.

Note on this clone: Other DNA sequences in the same sample also yield this CDR3. This chain joins TRBV12-5 and TRBJ1-5, with a tentative D call TRBD1 (5 bases). V was shortened by 1 base and J by 0 bases, with 10 bases between the two germline ends. Germline lookup yields CDR1 LGHNT and CDR2 FRNRAP. This CDR3 has 16 residues. CDR3 protein: CASGLATTGSNQPQHF. The CDR3 nucleotides are TGTGCTAGTGGTTTGGCTACAACAGGTAGCAATCAGCCCCAGCATTTT.

The chain uses TRBV9 and TRBJ1-5; TRBD1 matches at 8 bases. There are 14 residues in the CDR3. Trimming cost V 1 base and J 6 bases; bases outside gene matches: 3. From germline, CDR1 is SGDLS and CDR2 YYNGEE. DNA for the CDR3: TGTGCCAGCAGCGTAACAGGGGGAGGTCAGCCCCAGCATTTT. Protein: CASSVTGGGQPQHF.

The chain employs TRBV5-1 and TRBJ2-1; weak D call: TRBD2 (6 bases). Germline lookup yields CDR1 SGHRS and CDR2 YFSETQ. The CDR3 extends over 13 amino acids. Trimming pared 4 bases from V and 10 bases from J, leaving 15 bases between. This CDR3 reads CASSQGLPWEQFF. CDR3 nucleotide sequence: TGCGCCAGCAGCCAGGGACTTCCTTGGGAGCAGTTCTTC.

V gene TRBV3-1 (or the pseudogene TRBV3-2) combines with J gene TRBJ2-7; 7 nucleotides align to TRBD2. This CDR3 region has 14 residues. With 4 bases clipped from V and 1 base from J, the junction kept 4 bases outside the gene matches. Per the germline V gene, CDR1 is LGHDT and CDR2 is YNNKEL (reference sequence). The CDR3 DNA sequence: TGTGCCAGCAGCCCACTAGCGACTTCCTACGAGCAGTACTTC. Its protein product is CASSPLATSYEQYF.

The chain uses TRBV29-1 and TRBJ1-1, with TRBD1 matching over 7 bases. Germline V CDR1 and CDR2: SQVTM, ANQGSEA. This CDR3 region has 15 residues. J gave up 3 bases and V 3 bases, and 10 bases lay outside the gene matches. The CDR3 region has the DNA TGCAGCGTTGAGGACTATGACAGGGCATACACTGAAGCTTTCTTT. Translating it yields CSVEDYDRAYTEAFF.

The V and J genes are TRBV2 and TRBJ2-5, with no clear D. The germline CDR1 and CDR2 sequences are SNHLY and FYNNEI. V shed 7 bases and J shed 5 bases, with 8 bases lying between them. CDR3 length: 11 residues. CDR3 bases: TGTGCCAGCACCGACGGGGAGACCCAGTACTTC. The encoded protein is CASTDGETQYF.